One and the same sample provided the 8 T cell receptor beta chains below, sequenced in a study of T cells in Graves' hyperthyroidism and ophthalmopathy. Amplification of TCR beta CDR3 regions was performed using RNA transcripts as template. The TCR CDR3 was amplified in a first-round RT-PCR using the HTBI primer set. TCRdb analysed the multiplex PCR reads with MiXCR anew, one entry per CDR3 protein. The sample shows fewer than 900,000 distinct CDR3 sequences, approximately 18% of them seen only once. Sequenced: blood. The receptors shown here come from a woman aged 50 to 65 with Graves' hyperthyroidism that later progressed to Graves' ophthalmopathy.

This clonotype was counted at least ten times. The gene calls are TRBV2 and TRBJ1-2; D gene uncertain. The ends were cut back, 2 bases at V and 6 bases at J, with 13 bases in the middle. The CDR3 spans 14 residues. Germline V gene data show CDR1 as SNHLY and CDR2 as FYNNEI. The CDR3 DNA is TGTGCCAGCAGTGAACGAGAGGGAAATGATGGCTACACCTTC. It yields the protein CASSEREGNDGYTF.

This clonotype showed up just a few times. CDR3 DNA sequence: TGTGCCAGCTCAAAGACACAGGCGACTAGCACAGATACGCAGTATTTT. Translating it yields CASSKTQATSTDTQYF. The rearrangement links TRBV18 to TRBJ2-3; TRBD1 might be the D (5 bases). The CDR3 sequence is 16 residues long. Trimming removed 5 bases at V and 0 bases at J, with 15 bases between. Germline CDR1 and CDR2: KGHSH and LQKENI.

This clonotype was recorded many times. This sequence joins TRBV12-3 or TRBV12-4 and TRBJ1-2, with D perhaps TRBD1 (5 bases). Trimming took 5 bases from V and 4 from J, leaving 14 bases between them. The CDR3 runs to 14 residues. The CDR3 sequence: CASSNRGPGYGYTF. The CDR3 DNA is TGTGCCAGCAGTAACCGGGGCCCGGGCTATGGCTACACCTTC.

Only a few counts were recorded for this clonotype. The genes are TRBV6-1 and TRBJ1-3, with TRBD1 matching 8 bases. The CDR3 is 14 amino acids. The germline gives CDR1 MNHNS, CDR2 SASEGT. Unmatched junction bases numbered 7, after V lost 7 bases and J lost 5 bases. The CDR3 is CASTPGQGRNTIYF. Here the CDR3 DNA reads TGTGCCAGCACCCCCGGACAGGGTAGAAACACCATATATTTT.

This clonotype was picked up a small number of times. The chain employs TRBV19 and TRBJ1-5, with D possibly matching TRBD1 (6 bases). The germline V gene encodes CDR1 LNHDA and CDR2 SQIVND (reference sequence). CDR3 length: 16 residues. V lost 2 bases and J lost 6, with 17 bases in between. Written as DNA, the CDR3 is TGTGCCAGTAGTATAACGCTCAGGGGAATGGGTCAGCCCCAGCATTTT. Translation gives CASSITLRGMGQPQHF.

This clonotype appeared many times. The chain combines TRBV19 with TRBJ1-1; 7 bases fit TRBD1. Germline CDR1 is LNHDA and CDR2 is SQIVND (reference sequence). The J segment lost 0 bases and the V segment lost 7 bases, leaving 8 bases of the junction unmatched. CDR3 size: 15 residues. The CDR3 DNA is TGTGCCAGTACCATGGGGACAGCCATGAACACTGAAGCTTTCTTT. It encodes CASTMGTAMNTEAFF.

V usage is TRBV20-1 and J usage is TRBJ2-2, with 11 bases fitting TRBD2. J lost 4 bases, V lost 3 bases, and 13 bases had no gene match. There are 18 residues in the CDR3. In germline, CDR1 is DFQATT, CDR2 SNEGSKA (reference sequence). As DNA, the CDR3 is TGCAGTGCTAGTGGATTCGGTAGCGGGGGGGCGGGCACCGGGGAGCTGTTTTTT. Translated: CSASGFGSGGAGTGELFF.

The J gene is TRBJ2-2, the V gene TRBV7-3; 12 bases are shared with TRBD1. Losses at the gene ends were 5 bases for V and 7 bases for J; bases not matched to a gene: 8. Germline-derived CDR1 and CDR2 are SGHTA and FQGTGA. This CDR3 is built from 16 residues. CDR3 sequence (DNA): TGTGCCAGCAGCCACGGGGACAGGGGGCCGGTCGGGGAGCTGTTTTTT. Amino acid sequence: CASSHGDRGPVGELFF.